This TCR beta chain was profiled in a study of beta chain features in type 1 diabetes. The isolated RNA, all of it, was reverse transcribed, so expressed TCRB transcripts were what got sequenced. Sequencing of naive, central memory and regulatory T cell samples gave an average of roughly 3.5 million reads. Sequencing used immunoSEQ multiplex PCR; TCRdb keeps in-frame clones, though not all of them. The table includes 600,000 to 700,000 clones, around 11% detected once. Using CD45RO/CCR7/CD25/CD127/CD95/CD27, CD4+ naive, central memory, regulatory and stem cell-like memory cells were sorted. Purity above 95% was achieved in all sorted populations. Whole-study results and caveats: Patients with type 1 diabetes carried fewer insertions and had more deletions at their VDJ junctions. Among patients with Type 1 diabetes, TCRB CDR3s were moderately but significantly shorter in every one of the four CD4+ subsets.

This clone has more than one count but fewer than ten. Its antigen remains unknown. The germline gives CDR1 MNHEY, CDR2 SVGAGI. V was pared by 0 bases and J by 4 bases, with 7 bases of the junction left unmatched. CDR3 length: 16 amino acids. The sequenced sample consisted of naive CD4+ T cells from blood. This clonotype originated in a man between 25 and 39 years old with type 1 diabetes. This sequence joins TRBV6-5 and TRBJ2-7; TRBD1 aligns across 9 bases. CDR3 amino acids: CASSYSTPTGGYEQYF. CDR3 coding DNA: TGTGCCAGCAGTTACTCGACTCCGACAGGGGGATACGAGCAGTACTTC.